Below are 17 T cell receptor beta chains sequenced from a single sample in a study of cytomegalovirus exposure and HLA in healthy donors (dated by TCRdb to 2017 to 2019). Library preparation used the immunoSEQ multiplex PCR assay. A mixture of 60 forward primers for TCR Vbeta segments and 13 reverse primers for TCR Jbeta segments was used in the multiplex PCR. TCRdb carries this immuneACCESS record with in-frame sequences only. Its versions omit some clonotypes, under half of them owing to an unresolved V gene in the studies checked, with the rest unexplained. For this sample there are roughly 38,000 clones; 90% to 95% appear just once. Of the sample, 2.7% is held by the ten largest clones. The sample consisted of PBMCs. All receptors come from a young woman in good health and CMV-seronegative.

This chain links TRBV7-9 with TRBJ2-1, with TRBD2 matching over 9 bases. Germline values: CDR1 SEHNR, CDR2 FQNEAQ (reference sequence). The ends lost 5 bases at V and 10 bases at J; junction bases unmatched: 12. CDR3 length equals 15 residues. CDR3 in amino acids: CASSLPGLAYPEQFF. The CDR3 DNA is TGTGCCAGCAGCCTTCCGGGACTAGCATATCCCGAGCAGTTCTTC.

CDR3 sequence: CASSPRWRGGESGNTIYF. The CDR3 DNA sequence: TGTGCCAGCAGCCCGCGATGGAGGGGGGGCGAGTCTGGAAACACCATATATTTT. The chain is built from TRBV9 and TRBJ1-3; TRBD1 might be the D (6 bases). V was shortened by 4 bases and J by 1 base, with 21 bases between the two germline ends. Per germline, CDR1 SGDLS and CDR2 YYNGEE. The CDR3 runs 18 residues.

The CDR3 DNA reads TGTGCCAGCACCCTCGACGCCGGGTGGGAAAAACTGTTTTTT. This translates into CASTLDAGWEKLFF. The rearrangement uses TRBV28 and TRBJ1-4; no clear D. Germline values: CDR1 MDHEN, CDR2 SYDVKM. The CDR3 is 14 amino acids. With 7 bases removed from V and 8 bases from J, the gap between germline ends came to 17 bases.

The chain recombines TRBV4-3 with TRBJ1-2, with unresolved D. The germline V gene has CDR1 LGHNA and CDR2 YSLEER. The CDR3 sequence is 14 residues long. Trimming cost V 4 bases and J 4 bases, with 13 bases left between them. The CDR3 sequence: CASSPPGRAYGYTF. The CDR3 region has the DNA TGCGCCAGCAGCCCCCCCGGGAGGGCCTATGGCTACACCTTC.

Only one count was recorded for this clone. The chain couples TRBV9 to TRBJ2-5; 11 nucleotides line up with TRBD2. Germline CDR1 and CDR2: SGDLS and YYNGEE. The ends lost 4 bases at V and 1 base at J; junction bases unmatched: 18. The CDR3 totals 20 residues. CDR3 in DNA: TGTGCCAGCAGCATGACTCCGCGACTAGCGGGAAGCTCGGCCCAAGAGACCCAGTACTTC. Amino acids: CASSMTPRLAGSSAQETQYF.

The chain has TRBV5-6 and TRBJ1-4; no definite D call. CDR3 size: 14 residues. Trimming stripped 4 bases from V and 8 bases from J, with 15 bases between. From germline, CDR1 is SGHDT and CDR2 YYEEEE. This CDR3 reads CASSVDPGGEKLFF. Written as DNA, the CDR3 is TGTGCCAGCAGCGTGGACCCAGGTGGGGAAAAACTGTTTTTT.

The V and J genes are TRBV6-6 and TRBJ1-2; no definite D call. V lost 2 bases, J lost 7 bases, and 11 bases lay in between. CDR3 length equals 13 residues. CDR1 is MNHNY, CDR2 SVGAGI, per germline (reference sequence). CDR3 amino acids: CASSYPPQRGYTF. CDR3 coding DNA: TGTGCCAGCAGTTACCCTCCTCAGCGTGGCTACACCTTC.

The rearrangement links TRBV7-9 to TRBJ2-5; 10 nucleotides agree with TRBD1. The CDR3 contains 12 residues. Germline V gives CDR1 SEHNR, CDR2 FQNEAQ (reference sequence). The CDR3 DNA reads TGTTCCCTTGGACAGGGGGAGGAGACCCAGTACTTC. This gives the protein CSLGQGEETQYF.

The rearrangement uses TRBV27 and TRBJ2-2; 11 nucleotides align to TRBD2. V trimming: 6 bases; J trimming: 1 base; junction bases outside the gene matches: 1. Per the germline V gene, CDR1 is MNHEY and CDR2 is SMNVEV (reference sequence). CDR3 length: 15 residues. CDR3 DNA: TGTGCCAGCAGACTAGCGGGAGTGAACACCGGGGAGCTGTTTTTT. It specifies CASRLAGVNTGELFF.

This chain links TRBV29-1 with TRBJ2-1; 9 nucleotides agree with TRBD2. CDR3 length equals 13 residues. Germline V CDR1 and CDR2: SQVTM, ANQGSEA. V was pared by 8 bases and J by 4 bases, with 6 bases of the junction left unmatched. The DNA of the CDR3 is TGCAGCCTGGCCACTAGCGGGTACAATGAGCAGTTCTTC. Translation: CSLATSGYNEQFF.

This sequence joins TRBV7-3 and TRBJ2-3, with 10 bases fitting TRBD2. This CDR3 comprises 17 residues. V lost 1 base to trimming and J lost 4 bases; unmatched junction nucleotides: 8. CDR1 and CDR2 (germline): SGHTA, FQGTGA. In DNA form, the CDR3 reads TGTGCCAGCAGCTTAAAGAGGCTAGCGGGAGCGGCAGATACGCAGTATTTT. This translates into CASSLKRLAGAADTQYF.

The V call is TRBV19, the J call TRBJ1-2; 7 positions agree with TRBD1. The V gene end was trimmed by 7 bases and the J gene end by 4 bases; junction bases not matched to a gene: 9. The CDR3 totals 14 residues. Germline-derived CDR1 and CDR2 are LNHDA and SQIVND (reference sequence). The CDR3 loop reads CASTPGTARYGYTF. DNA for the CDR3: TGTGCCAGTACCCCCGGGACAGCCCGCTATGGCTACACCTTC.

The chain links TRBV4-1 to TRBJ2-3; no clear D gene. V was shortened by 1 base and J by 2 bases, with 10 bases between the two germline ends. The length of the CDR3 is 15 residues. Germline V gene data show CDR1 as MGHRA and CDR2 as YSYEKL. DNA for the CDR3: TGCGCCAGCAGCCAAGGGCCCTTCGCCACAGATACGCAGTATTTT. Its translation is CASSQGPFATDTQYF.

The rearrangement joins TRBV7-2 to TRBJ1-3, with 7 bases matching TRBD1. Germline V gene lookup returns CDR1 SGHTA and CDR2 FQGNSA. V lost 5 bases to trimming and J lost 2 bases; unmatched junction nucleotides: 12. This CDR3 is built from 17 residues. The CDR3 here is CASSQYRGGAAGNTIYF. CDR3 DNA: TGTGCCAGCAGCCAATACAGAGGGGGCGCAGCTGGAAACACCATATATTTT.

Here the CDR3 reads CASSLATSGTSGELFF. CDR3 bases: TGTGCCAGCAGCTTAGCTACTAGCGGGACATCCGGGGAGCTGTTTTTT. V and J are TRBV7-2 and TRBJ2-2; 10 positions agree with TRBD2. Per the germline V gene, CDR1 is SGHTA and CDR2 is FQGNSA. V trimming: 0 bases; J trimming: 6 bases; junction bases outside the gene matches: 4. The CDR3 is 16 residues long.

The chain employs TRBV6-6 and TRBJ1-1, with 7 bases lining up with TRBD1. The CDR3 is made up of 14 amino acids. From germline, CDR1 is MNHNY and CDR2 SVGAGI (reference sequence). With V trimmed by 6 bases and J by 4 bases, 8 bases remained unmatched. CDR3 nucleotide sequence: TGTGCCAGCAGCGCCGCCCCAGGGGGCACTGAAGCTTTCTTT. Translation: CASSAAPGGTEAFF.

V and J are TRBV6-5 and TRBJ1-2; the D is unclear. This CDR3 spans 14 amino acids. The germline V gene has CDR1 MNHEY and CDR2 SVGAGI. V lost 4 bases, J lost 0 bases, and 9 bases lay in between. CDR3 coding DNA: TGTGCCAGCAGTTCTAAATCTTCTAACTATGGCTACACCTTC. This encodes CASSSKSSNYGYTF.